Shown below are 28 T cell receptor beta chains from a single sample sequenced in a study of cytomegalovirus exposure and HLA in healthy donors. Use of 60 Vbeta and 13 Jbeta primers characterized the PCR. TCRdb keeps only in-frame clones here, not all; method: immunoSEQ multiplex PCR. The sample consists of hundreds of thousands of clones, approximately 80% of them appearing once. Specimen: PBMCs. All receptors derive from a boy between 2 and 10 years old in good health and CMV-seronegative.

The chain links TRBV19 to TRBJ2-2, with D perhaps matching TRBD1 (6 bases). Germline V gives CDR1 LNHDA, CDR2 SQIVND (reference sequence). CDR3 length: 15 amino acids. V lost 4 bases and J lost 6, with 15 bases in between. The CDR3 DNA is TGTGCCAGTAGTACCGGACAGTTTCTCCCCGGGGAGCTGTTTTTT. It encodes CASSTGQFLPGELFF.

CDR3 protein: CSVERGSSYNEQFF. The CDR3 bases are TGCAGCGTTGAACGGGGGAGCTCCTACAATGAGCAGTTCTTC. The J gene is TRBJ2-1, the V gene TRBV29-1; D might be TRBD2 (6 bases). This CDR3 comprises 14 residues. Germline CDR1 and CDR2: SQVTM and ANQGSEA. Between the trimmed V and J ends, which lost 2 bases and 0 bases, there was a span of 8 bases.

The J gene is TRBJ2-1, the V gene TRBV30; possibly TRBD1 for D (6 bases). Deletions cut 2 bases from V and 3 bases from J, with 11 bases between. The CDR3 has 14 residues. CDR1 is GTSNPN, CDR2 SVGIG, per germline (reference sequence). The CDR3 DNA is TGTGCCTGGAGTTCCACGGACAGCTACAATGAGCAGTTCTTC. It translates to CAWSSTDSYNEQFF.

V gene TRBV5-6 combines with J gene TRBJ1-2; D might be TRBD1 (5 bases). V was clipped by 7 bases and J by 4 bases, with 14 bases between them. CDR1 is SGHDT and CDR2 is YYEEEE in the germline V gene. The CDR3 runs to 13 residues. The CDR3 region is CASRGWTTYGYTF. In DNA form, the CDR3 reads TGTGCCAGCCGTGGTTGGACAACCTATGGCTACACCTTC. Complete variable domain (other parts from reference TRBV5-6 and TRBJ1-2): DAGVTQSPTHLIKTRGQQVTLRCSPKSGHDTVSWYQQALGQGPQFIFQYYEEEERQRGNFPDRFSGHQFPNYSSELNVNALLLGDSALYLCASRGWTTYGYTFGSGTRLTVV.

This clone was detected once. The CDR3 DNA reads as TGTGCCAGTACCACTAAAAGAGCCCTGGACATGAACACTGAAGCTTTCTTT. This codes for CASTTKRALDMNTEAFF. This chain connects TRBV19 to TRBJ1-1, with D perhaps TRBD1 (5 bases). CDR3 length: 17 amino acids. Germline values: CDR1 LNHDA, CDR2 SQIVND (reference sequence). Trimming took 7 bases from V and 0 from J, leaving 21 bases between them.

The chain has TRBV5-4 and TRBJ2-5; 10 nucleotides line up with TRBD2. The germline gives CDR1 SGHNT, CDR2 YYREEE (reference sequence). Losses at the gene ends were 4 bases for V and 1 base for J; bases not matched to a gene: 10. CDR3 size: 17 residues. CDR3 region: CASSPRGVAGGQETQYF. Here the CDR3 DNA reads TGTGCCAGCAGCCCCAGGGGGGTAGCGGGGGGCCAAGAGACCCAGTACTTC. Based on the CDR3 plus reference TRBV5-4 and TRBJ2-5, the full variable domain is ETGVTQSPTHLIKTRGQQVTLRCSSQSGHNTVSWYQQALGQGPQFIFQYYREEENGRGNFPPRFSGLQFPNYSSELNVNALELDDSALYLCASSPRGVAGGQETQYFGPGTRLLVL.

A few counts support this clone. The V and J genes are TRBV11-3 and TRBJ2-7, with a tentative D call TRBD1 (5 bases). Deletions cut 1 base from V and 6 bases from J, with 16 bases between. This CDR3 comprises 15 residues. The germline gives CDR1 SGHNT, CDR2 YENEEA. CDR3 in DNA: TGTGCCAGCAGCTTAGGCACGGAAGGGGTTAGCGAGCAGTACTTC. This codes for CASSLGTEGVSEQYF.

This sequence joins TRBV25-1 and TRBJ2-1, with a possible D match to TRBD2 (6 bases). Germline loops: CDR1 MGHDK, CDR2 SYGVNS. V was clipped by 3 bases and J by 6 bases, with 9 bases between them. CDR3 size: 13 residues. In DNA form, the CDR3 reads TGTGCCAGCAGTGATGGGACTGGCAATGAGCAGTTCTTC. It specifies CASSDGTGNEQFF.

The chain combines TRBV6-6 with TRBJ2-3; 9 nucleotides align to TRBD2. Germline V gene data show CDR1 as MNHNY and CDR2 as SVGAGI (reference sequence). CDR3 length equals 16 residues. V was pared by 8 bases and J by 8 bases, with 17 bases of the junction left unmatched. The CDR3 spells CASAPALAGSGSTQYF. CDR3 DNA sequence: TGTGCCAGCGCCCCTGCGCTAGCGGGATCTGGTAGTACGCAGTATTTT.

The chain combines TRBV11-2 with TRBJ1-2; 7 nucleotides match TRBD1. V shed 5 bases and J 3 bases; nucleotides not matched to a gene: 9. Per the germline V gene, CDR1 is SGHAT and CDR2 is FQNNGV. The CDR3 is 15 residues long. CDR3 protein: CASSPSGTVHYGYTF. The CDR3 nucleotides read TGTGCCAGCAGCCCCTCCGGGACAGTTCACTATGGCTACACCTTC.

The gene calls are TRBV19 and TRBJ2-3; weak D call: TRBD2 (7 bases). CDR3 length: 15 amino acids. The V end lost 5 bases, the J end lost 2 bases, and 14 bases lay between the germline ends. The V gene's germline CDR1 is LNHDA and CDR2 SQIVND (reference sequence). Here the CDR3 DNA reads TGTGCCAGTAGTCCTGGCGGGGGCGTCACAGATACGCAGTATTTT. Protein sequence: CASSPGGGVTDTQYF.

This clone came up a few times. This chain connects TRBV9 to TRBJ1-1, with D perhaps matching TRBD1 (6 bases). This CDR3 spans 17 amino acids. Germline V lookup: CDR1 SGDLS, CDR2 YYNGEE. Trimming cost V 0 bases and J 0 bases, with 15 bases left between them. CDR3 nucleotide sequence: TGTGCCAGCAGCGTAGGGGTAGACAGGACCATGAACACTGAAGCTTTCTTT. Translated: CASSVGVDRTMNTEAFF.

The rearrangement uses TRBV5-6 and TRBJ1-2; tentatively, D is TRBD1 (5 bases). The CDR3 runs to 16 residues. Germline CDR1 is SGHDT and CDR2 is YYEEEE. With 0 bases removed from V and 1 base from J, the gap between germline ends came to 13 bases. CDR3 residues: CASSLDLAGLNYGYTF. CDR3 bases: TGTGCCAGCAGCTTGGATCTGGCGGGGCTTAACTATGGCTACACCTTC.

The chain employs TRBV7-9 and TRBJ2-1; a possible D gene is TRBD1 (5 bases). With 4 bases removed from V and 6 bases from J, the gap between germline ends came to 10 bases. The V gene's germline CDR1 is SEHNR and CDR2 FQNEAQ (reference sequence). CDR3 length equals 13 residues. This CDR3 is CASSWTLSNEQFF. The CDR3, as DNA: TGTGCCAGCAGCTGGACACTCAGCAATGAGCAGTTCTTC. Complete variable domain (other parts from reference TRBV7-9 and TRBJ2-1): DTGVSQNPRHKITKRGQNVTFRCDPISEHNRLYWYRQTLGQGPEFLTYFQNEAQLEKSRLLSDRFSAERPKGSFSTLEIQRTEQGDSAMYLCASSWTLSNEQFFGPGTRLTVL.

This clone has only one observation. Here the CDR3 reads CASSSPGDENIQYF. In DNA, the CDR3 is TGTGCCAGTAGTAGTCCAGGGGACGAAAACATTCAGTACTTC. V gene TRBV19 combines with J gene TRBJ2-4, with D possibly TRBD1 on 6 matching bases. The CDR3 is made up of 14 amino acids. V lost 4 bases and J 5 bases, leaving 12 bases between the germline ends. CDR1 and CDR2 (germline): LNHDA, SQIVND (reference sequence).

This clone was observed a single time. V usage is TRBV7-8 and J usage is TRBJ1-5; possible D gene TRBD1, 6 bases. Germline V gene sequence: CDR1 SGHVS, CDR2 FQNEAQ. The CDR3 contains 17 residues. The V gene lost 5 bases and the J gene lost 0 bases, with 17 bases spanning the gap. The CDR3 protein is CASSQLRGPSSNQPQHF. CDR3 nucleotides: TGTGCCAGCAGCCAACTCAGGGGCCCGAGTAGCAATCAGCCCCAGCATTTT.

V and J are TRBV5-1 and TRBJ2-5; TRBD2 matches at 10 bases. The end of the DNA fits TRBJ2-7 better, so the J call may be wrong. This CDR3 contains 14 residues. CDR1 is SGHRS and CDR2 is YFSETQ in the germline V gene. The CDR3 reads CASSPTSGTYEQYF. CDR3 DNA sequence: TGCGCCAGCAGCCCCACTAGCGGGACATACGAGCAGTACTTC.

With regard to this clone: At the DNA level, this CDR3 is encoded by other sequences in the same sample as well. The chain couples TRBV30 to TRBJ2-5; the match to TRBD2 covers 8 bases. CDR1 is GTSNPN and CDR2 is SVGIG in the germline V gene (reference sequence). The length of the CDR3 is 14 residues. V shed 1 base, J shed 4 bases, and the junction held 5 bases outside the gene matches. In DNA form, the CDR3 reads TGTGCCTGGAGTGCCGGACTAGCTGGAGAGACCCAGTACTTC. It encodes CAWSAGLAGETQYF.

This clone was seen only a few times. CDR3 DNA sequence: TGTGCCAGCAGTCCCCTGACAGGGACGAATCAGCCCCAGCATTTT. It specifies CASSPLTGTNQPQHF. The rearrangement links TRBV27 to TRBJ1-5; 7 bases are shared with TRBD1. The CDR3 spans 15 residues. CDR1 MNHEY and CDR2 SMNVEV come from the germline V gene (reference sequence). V was clipped by 5 bases and J by 4 bases; unmatched bases: 8.

V is TRBV6-5 and J is TRBJ2-4; TRBD2 aligns across 8 bases. The CDR3 length is 15 residues. V shed 2 bases and J 14 bases; nucleotides not matched to a gene: 14. CDR1 and CDR2 from the germline V gene are MNHEY and SVGAGI. The CDR3, as DNA: TGTGCCAGCAGTTACCCATCCGGGACTAGGGAAAGGGAGTACTTC. This gives the protein CASSYPSGTREREYF.

CDR3 sequence (DNA): TGTGCCAGCAGTCCATTCCGGACAGGGACTGGAAACACCATATATTTT. The encoded protein is CASSPFRTGTGNTIYF. The chain uses TRBV27 and TRBJ1-3, with 8 nucleotides matching TRBD1. J gave up 2 bases and V 5 bases, and 8 bases lay outside the gene matches. The CDR3 is 16 amino acids. Germline assignment: CDR1 MNHEY and CDR2 SMNVEV (reference sequence).

The chain employs TRBV7-2 and TRBJ2-7; 8 positions agree with TRBD2. V trimming: 5 bases; J trimming: 2 bases; junction bases outside the gene matches: 11. Per the germline V gene, CDR1 is SGHTA and CDR2 is FQGNSA. The CDR3 covers 16 residues. CDR3 bases: TGTGCCAGCAGCCCAGTCGGGGGGGGGCACGCCTACGAGCAGTACTTC. Residues: CASSPVGGGHAYEQYF. Full variable domain (remainder filled in from reference TRBV7-2 and TRBJ2-7): GAGVSQSPSNKVTEKGKDVELRCDPISGHTALYWYRQSLGQGLEFLIYFQGNSAPDKSGLPSDRFSAERTGGSVSTLTIQRTQQEDSAVYLCASSPVGGGHAYEQYFGPGTRLTVT.

This clone occurred once. This chain uses TRBV9 with TRBJ1-1; TRBD1 is a possible D gene (5 bases). The CDR3 sequence is 15 residues long. V was shortened by 2 bases and J by 1 base, with 12 bases between the two germline ends. Germline V CDR1 and CDR2: SGDLS, YYNGEE. The CDR3 is CASSVGAGPNTEAFF. For the CDR3, the DNA is TGTGCCAGCAGCGTCGGAGCGGGACCGAACACTGAAGCTTTCTTT.

As for this clone: The conserved phenylalanine or tryptophan normally closing the CDR3 is absent here, so this likely arose from a read error. This chain joins TRBV19 and TRBJ2-7, with a weak D call TRBD2 (5 bases). The CDR3 totals 11 residues. Germline CDR1 and CDR2: LNHDA and SQIVND (reference sequence). V lost 8 bases and J lost 1, with 6 bases in between. CDR3 DNA: TGTGCCAGTCGAGGGTCCTACGAGCAGTACCTC. Its translation: CASRGSYEQYL.

This chain links TRBV11-2 with TRBJ2-6, with TRBD2 as a possible D gene (5 bases). The germline V and J ends were trimmed by 3 bases and 2 bases, with 8 bases remaining between them. The CDR3 is 15 amino acids. Germline assignment: CDR1 SGHAT and CDR2 FQNNGV. The CDR3 loop reads CASSFRGTGANVLTF. CDR3 nucleotide sequence: TGTGCCAGCAGCTTTCGGGGAACTGGGGCCAACGTCCTGACTTTC.

V usage is TRBV6-1 and J usage is TRBJ1-5; D uncertain. V dropped 0 bases and J dropped 7 bases, with 13 bases sitting between them. This CDR3 is built from 15 residues. CDR1 MNHNS and CDR2 SASEGT come from the germline V gene. CDR3 sequence (DNA): TGTGCCAGCAGTGAAGCGAGCAGCCCGGGGCAGCCCCAGCATTTT. This gives the protein CASSEASSPGQPQHF.

This sequence joins TRBV11-2 and TRBJ2-7; 11 nucleotides match TRBD2. Germline V gene data show CDR1 as SGHAT and CDR2 as FQNNGV. This CDR3 comprises 18 residues. V gave up 5 bases and J gave up 7 bases; unmatched junction bases: 19. The CDR3, as DNA: TGTGCCAGCAGCATAAGAGGGGGACTAGCGGCTGGCGGTGAGGAGCAGTACTTC. This sequence encodes CASSIRGGLAAGGEEQYF.

This clone was counted between two and nine times. The gene calls are TRBV5-4 and TRBJ2-2, with 7 bases matching TRBD1. Germline V gene lookup returns CDR1 SGHNT and CDR2 YYREEE (reference sequence). The J segment lost 6 bases and the V segment lost 3 bases, leaving 11 bases of the junction unmatched. The CDR3 covers 16 residues. CDR3 bases: TGTGCCAGCAGCTATCCAGGGGGTATGGTTCCCGGGGAGCTGTTTTTT. It encodes CASSYPGGMVPGELFF.